The rows below give T cell receptor beta chains drawn from one sample of a study of OX40 agonist ivuxolimab in advanced cancers. Sequencing was performed with immunoSEQ multiplex PCR; in TCRdb, only in-frame clones are kept and a portion is missing. The data show roughly 76,000 clones, about 83% seen once. Specimen: CD4+ or CD8+ T cells sorted from blood, collected in a trial of the OX40 agonist ivuxolimab. These receptors all stem from an adult with an advanced solid tumor such as melanoma, head and neck, liver or kidney cancer. Each CDR3 is given with its conserved first and last residue. The D gene is left open where the match is weak. Some rows have no size entry. The others give once, few or many, or a class for an expanded clone.

TRBV18	-	TRBJ1-5	TRBD1	13	TGTGCCAGCTCACCAGACAGGGATCAGCCCCAGCATTTT	CASSPDRDQPQHF
TRBV7-2	-	TRBJ2-7	TRBD2	15	TGTGCCAGCAGCACCACCCCGGGCGGGAGCTACGAGCAGTACTTC	CASSTTPGGSYEQYF
TRBV27	-	TRBJ2-2	-	14	TGTGCCAGCAGTTTAGGAGTATTAACCGGGGAGCTGTTTTTT	CASSLGVLTGELFF
TRBV10-3	-	TRBJ1-1	-	13	TGTGCCATCAGTGAGTACCGGGACACTGAAGCTTTCTTT	CAISEYRDTEAFF
TRBV25-1	-	TRBJ2-6	-	16	TGTGCCAGCAGCGCCCAAAGGTTCTCTGGGGCCAACGTCCTGACTTTC	CASSAQRFSGANVLTF
TRBV30	-	TRBJ2-7	-	12	TGTGCCTGGAGTTTGCCAATTGGAGAGCAGTACTTC	CAWSLPIGEQYF
TRBV4-1	-	TRBJ2-4	-	17	TGCGCCAGCAGCCGGCTAGTGGTGGAATGGGGCAAAAACATTCAGTACTTC	CASSRLVVEWGKNIQYF
TRBV19	-	TRBJ1-3	TRBD1	16	TGTGCCAGTAGTATAGGACAGGGGACCTCTGGAAACACCATATATTTT	CASSIGQGTSGNTIYF
TRBV6-1	-	TRBJ1-2	-	15	TGTGCCAGCAGTGTTCGGGAGTACGGAGGCTATGGCTACACCTTC	CASSVREYGGYGYTF
TRBV19	-	TRBJ1-4	TRBD1	15	TGTGCCAGTAGTATCCGGACAGGGGGTAGTGAAAAACTGTTTTTT	CASSIRTGGSEKLFF
TRBV11-2	-	TRBJ2-1	TRBD2	16	TGTGCCAGCAGCTTAGGACTAGCGGGATCCTACAATGAGCAGTTCTTC	CASSLGLAGSYNEQFF
TRBV13	-	TRBJ2-1	TRBD2	20	TGTGCCAGCAGCTCCAGACGACTAGCGGGGGTTATAAGCTCCTACAATGAGCAGTTCTTC	CASSSRRLAGVISSYNEQFF
TRBV6-5	medium-sized	TRBJ1-6	-	13	TGTGCCAGCAGTTACCAAAATGATTCACCCCTCCACTTT	CASSYQNDSPLHF
TRBV7-8	-	TRBJ2-2	-	14	TGTGCCAGCAGCTCCAGGGTCCTCACCGGGGAGCTGTTTTTT	CASSSRVLTGELFF
TRBV13	-	TRBJ2-1	TRBD2	14	TGTGCCAGCAGCTTCGGGCGGGAGGGCCTCTGGCAGTTCTTC	CASSFGREGLWQFF
TRBV18	-	TRBJ2-5	TRBD2	16	TGTGCCAGCTCACCAAACAGCGGGGGGGCTCAAGAGACCCAGTACTTC	CASSPNSGGAQETQYF
TRBV7-2	-	TRBJ1-6	-	15	TGTGCCAGCAGCGTATCGGGACGGCATAATTCACCCCTCCACTTT	CASSVSGRHNSPLHF
TRBV15	few	TRBJ1-1	TRBD1	13	TGTGCCACCAGCACCAGGGGGACGCCTGAAGCTTTCTTT	CATSTRGTPEAFF
TRBV19	-	TRBJ1-2	TRBD1	14	TGTGCCAGTAGTGCACGGGGACAGGGGTATGGCTACACCTTC	CASSARGQGYGYTF
TRBV4-1	-	TRBJ1-5	-	12	TGCGCCAGCAGCCAAGGGCGGGGGCCCCAGCATTTT	CASSQGRGPQHF
TRBV11-3	once	TRBJ1-1	-	14	TGTGCCAGCAGCTCTGGACGGGTCGCCACTGAAGCTTTCTTT	CASSSGRVATEAFF
TRBV10-2	-	TRBJ1-1	TRBD1	16	TGCGCCAGCACCCACCGGGACAGGGGGACCTATACTGAAGCTTTCTTT	CASTHRDRGTYTEAFF
TRBV4-1	-	TRBJ2-1	TRBD2	15	TGCGCCAGCAGCCAAGCTAGCGGGAGATGGAATGAGCAGTTCTTC	CASSQASGRWNEQFF
TRBV2	-	TRBJ2-5	-	12	TGTGCCAGCAGTGTAAAGGGGGAGACCCAGTACTTC	CASSVKGETQYF
TRBV25-1	-	TRBJ2-1	-	12	TGTGCCAGCAGTGAAGAAGCGGACAAGCAGTTCTTC	CASSEEADKQFF
TRBV6-5	-	TRBJ2-1	-	15	TGTGCCAGCAGTTACGACCGGCACGGAAACAATGAGCAGTTCTTC	CASSYDRHGNNEQFF
TRBV30	-	TRBJ1-1	-	12	TGTGCCTGGAGTGTATGGGGTGGGGAGGCTTTCTTT	CAWSVWGGEAFF
TRBV7-9	-	TRBJ2-1	TRBD1	14	TGTGCCAGCAGCTTAACAGGGGGACGCAATGAGCAGTTCTTC	CASSLTGGRNEQFF
TRBV19	-	TRBJ1-1	-	12	TGTGCCAGTCGGGGGTGGAACACTGAAGCTTTCTTT	CASRGWNTEAFF
TRBV6-5	-	TRBJ1-3	TRBD1	15	TGTGCCAGCAGTCCAACAGGGGAATCTGGAAACACCATATATTTT	CASSPTGESGNTIYF
TRBV6-5	-	TRBJ1-2	-	14	TGTGCCAGCAGTTACCGGGACAATAACTATGGCTACACCTTC	CASSYRDNNYGYTF
TRBV13	-	TRBJ1-2	TRBD1	15	TGTGCCAGCAGCTCCCCTGCGGGACAGGTGTATGGCTACACCTTC	CASSSPAGQVYGYTF
TRBV15	once	TRBJ1-2	-	14	TGTGCCACCAGCAGCCATGGGGAGGGGATAGGCTACACCTTC	CATSSHGEGIGYTF
TRBV4-3	-	TRBJ1-2	-	14	TGCGCCAGCAGCCAAGCCGGAGCCTTTCGGGGCTACACCTTC	CASSQAGAFRGYTF
TRBV15	once	TRBJ2-7	-	12	TGTGCCACCAGCAGAGGGAACTACGAGCAGTACTTC	CATSRGNYEQYF
TRBV7-2	-	TRBJ1-5	TRBD1	15	TGTGCCAGCAGTCCTAGCAGGGGGCCGAGTCAGCCCCAGCATTTT	CASSPSRGPSQPQHF
TRBV27	-	TRBJ1-6	-	14	TGTGCCAGCAGTTTAAGGTCTAATAATTCACCCCTCCACTTT	CASSLRSNNSPLHF
TRBV5-1	few	TRBJ2-2	TRBD2	16	TGCGCCAGCAGCCTAACGAGCGGGAGAGGCACCGGGGAGCTGTTTTTT	CASSLTSGRGTGELFF
TRBV19	-	TRBJ1-5	-	18	TGTGCCAGTAGTATACGAACCCTTGGGACGGGGCAAACGAAACCCCAGCATTTT	CASSIRTLGTGQTKPQHF
TRBV7-2	-	TRBJ2-5	-	14	TGTGCCAGCAGCTTAGGGCTAGCATCCGAGACCCAGTACTTC	CASSLGLASETQYF
TRBV6-1	once	TRBJ2-1	-	17	TGTGCCAGCAGTGAAAAAGAAAACTTCCGGACTTTGAATGAGCAGTTCTTC	CASSEKENFRTLNEQFF
TRBV11-2	-	TRBJ2-3	TRBD2	18	TGTGCCAGCAGCTCCATGAGGCTCGGCGGGAGGTACAAAGATACGCAGTATTTT	CASSSMRLGGRYKDTQYF
TRBV7-6	-	TRBJ2-3	TRBD1	14	TGTGCCAGCAGCCCTCGGGACAGGGGAGATACGCAGTATTTT	CASSPRDRGDTQYF
TRBV19	-	TRBJ1-2	-	16	TGTGCCAGTAGTATAGATGATGGGGTGTACTACTATGGCTACACCTTC	CASSIDDGVYYYGYTF
TRBV7-6	-	TRBJ1-1	-	17	TGTGCCAGCAGCTTAGATCAAAGGGGCTTGATGAACACTGAAGCTTTCTTT	CASSLDQRGLMNTEAFF
TRBV21-1	-	TRBJ2-2	-	19	TGTGCCAGCAGCAAAATCGCTACTGTTCGACAGGGGGCGGGCGGGGAGCTGTTTTTT	CASSKIATVRQGAGGELFF
TRBV5-8	few	TRBJ1-3	-	18	TGTGCCAGCAGCTTGGTGCAGGGTCCATTCGTCTCTGGAAACACCATATATTTT	CASSLVQGPFVSGNTIYF
TRBV5-4	once	TRBJ2-7	TRBD2	14	TGTGCCAGCAGCTTGGGGACTAGTCCCTACGAGCAGTACTTC	CASSLGTSPYEQYF
TRBV7-2	few	TRBJ1-5	-	12	TGTGCCAGCAGCTTCCCCGACCAGCCCCAGCATTTT	CASSFPDQPQHF
TRBV30	-	TRBJ2-7	TRBD2	14	TGTGCCTGGATCCCCTGGCGGGGGTCGAACGAGCAGTACTTC	CAWIPWRGSNEQYF
TRBV14	-	TRBJ2-2	TRBD1	18	TGTGCCAGCAGCCAAGAGCGACAGGGGGGCCCCTACACCGGGGAGCTGTTTTTT	CASSQERQGGPYTGELFF
TRBV7-6	many	TRBJ1-5	TRBD1	16	TGTGCCAGCAGCTTGACTGGACAGGGAGGCAATCAGCCCCAGCATTTT	CASSLTGQGGNQPQHF
TRBV4-1	-	TRBJ1-2	-	15	TGCGCCAGCAGCCAAGATATGACCGGGAATCGGGGCTACACCTTC	CASSQDMTGNRGYTF
TRBV30	-	TRBJ2-2	TRBD2	12	TGTGCCTGGTCCCGGACTAGCGGGGAGCTGTTTTTT	CAWSRTSGELFF
TRBV30	-	TRBJ1-1	-	12	TGTGCCTGGAACCCGGGGAACACTGAAGCTTTCTTT	CAWNPGNTEAFF
TRBV10-3	-	TRBJ2-1	TRBD2	16	TGTGCCATCAGTCCCGGGACTAGCGGGGGGTACAATGAGCAGTTCTTC	CAISPGTSGGYNEQFF